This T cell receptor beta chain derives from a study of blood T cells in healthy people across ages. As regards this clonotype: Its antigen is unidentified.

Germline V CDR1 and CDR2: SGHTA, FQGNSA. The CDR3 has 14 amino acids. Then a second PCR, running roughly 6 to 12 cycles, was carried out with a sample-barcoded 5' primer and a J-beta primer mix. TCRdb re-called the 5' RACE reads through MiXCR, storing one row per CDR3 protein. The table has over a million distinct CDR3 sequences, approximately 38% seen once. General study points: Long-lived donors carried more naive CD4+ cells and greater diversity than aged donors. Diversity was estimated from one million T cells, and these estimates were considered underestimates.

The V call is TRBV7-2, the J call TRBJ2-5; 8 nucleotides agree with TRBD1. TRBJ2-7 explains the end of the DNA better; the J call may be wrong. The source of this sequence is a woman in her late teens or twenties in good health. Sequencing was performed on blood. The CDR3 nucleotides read TGTGCCAGCAGCTTAACAGGGGGGAAGCACGAGCAGTACTTC. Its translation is CASSLTGGKHEQYF.